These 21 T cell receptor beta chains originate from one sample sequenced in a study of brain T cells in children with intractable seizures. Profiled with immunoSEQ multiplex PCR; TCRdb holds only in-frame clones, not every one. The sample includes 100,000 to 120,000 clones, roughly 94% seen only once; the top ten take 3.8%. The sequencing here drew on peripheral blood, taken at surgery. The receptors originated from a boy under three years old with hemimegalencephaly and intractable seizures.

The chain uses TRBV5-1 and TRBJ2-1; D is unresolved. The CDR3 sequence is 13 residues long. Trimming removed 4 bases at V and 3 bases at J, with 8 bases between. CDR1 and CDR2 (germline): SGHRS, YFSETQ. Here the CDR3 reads CASSGRFYNEQFF. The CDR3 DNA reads TGCGCCAGCAGCGGACGGTTCTACAATGAGCAGTTCTTC.

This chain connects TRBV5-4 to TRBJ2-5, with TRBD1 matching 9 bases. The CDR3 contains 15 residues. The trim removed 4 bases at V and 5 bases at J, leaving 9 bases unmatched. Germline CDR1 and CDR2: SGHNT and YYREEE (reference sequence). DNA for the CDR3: TGTGCCAGCAGCACTCAACAGGGGGCTCGGGAGACCCAGTACTTC. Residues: CASSTQQGARETQYF.

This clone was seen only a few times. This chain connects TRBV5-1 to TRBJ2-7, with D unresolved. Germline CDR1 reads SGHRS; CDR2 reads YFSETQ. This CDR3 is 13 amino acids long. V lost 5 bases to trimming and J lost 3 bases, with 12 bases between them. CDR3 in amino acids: CASREPGYYEQYF. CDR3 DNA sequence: TGCGCCAGCAGGGAGCCAGGTTACTACGAGCAGTACTTC.

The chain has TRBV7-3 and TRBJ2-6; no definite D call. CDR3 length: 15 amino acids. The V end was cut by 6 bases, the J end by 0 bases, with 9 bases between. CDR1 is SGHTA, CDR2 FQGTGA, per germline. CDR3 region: CASSLGFSGANVLTF. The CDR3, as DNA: TGTGCCAGCAGTCTAGGGTTCTCTGGGGCCAACGTCCTGACTTTC.

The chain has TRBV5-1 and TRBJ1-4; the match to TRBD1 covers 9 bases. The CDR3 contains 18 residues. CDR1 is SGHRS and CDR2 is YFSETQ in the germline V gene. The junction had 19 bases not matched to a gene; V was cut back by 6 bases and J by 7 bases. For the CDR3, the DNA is TGCGCCAGCACTCCTGGACAGGGGAGGGTTGTCGGGGGTGAAAAACTGTTTTTT. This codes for CASTPGQGRVVGGEKLFF.

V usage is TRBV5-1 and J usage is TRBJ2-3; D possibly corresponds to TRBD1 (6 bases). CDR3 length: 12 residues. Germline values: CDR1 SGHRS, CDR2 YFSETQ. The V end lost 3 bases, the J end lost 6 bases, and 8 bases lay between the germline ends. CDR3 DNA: TGCGCCAGCAGCTACAGGGTGGATACGCAGTATTTT. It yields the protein CASSYRVDTQYF. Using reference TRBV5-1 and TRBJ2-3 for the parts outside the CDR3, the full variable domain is KAGVTQTPRYLIKTRGQQVTLSCSPISGHRSVSWYQQTPGQGLQFLFEYFSETQRNKGNFPGRFSGRQFSNSRSEMNVSTLELGDSALYLCASSYRVDTQYFGPGTRLTVL.

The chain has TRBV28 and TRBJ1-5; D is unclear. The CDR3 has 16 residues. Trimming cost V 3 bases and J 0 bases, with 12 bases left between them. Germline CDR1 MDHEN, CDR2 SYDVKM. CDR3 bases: TGTGCCAGCAGTTTGCCCGTGGGATATAGCAATCAGCCCCAGCATTTT. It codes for CASSLPVGYSNQPQHF.

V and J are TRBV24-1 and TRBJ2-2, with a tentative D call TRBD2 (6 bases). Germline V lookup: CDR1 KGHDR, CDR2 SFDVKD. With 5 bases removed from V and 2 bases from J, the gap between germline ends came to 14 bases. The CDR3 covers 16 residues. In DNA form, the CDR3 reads TGTGCCACCAGTGCCTGGGGGGACTCTAACACCGGGGAGCTGTTTTTT. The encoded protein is CATSAWGDSNTGELFF.

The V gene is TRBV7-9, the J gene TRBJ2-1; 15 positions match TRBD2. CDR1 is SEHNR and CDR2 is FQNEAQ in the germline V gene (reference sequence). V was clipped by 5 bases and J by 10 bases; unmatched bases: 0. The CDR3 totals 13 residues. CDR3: CASSGLAGGEQFF. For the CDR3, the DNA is TGTGCCAGCAGCGGACTAGCGGGAGGGGAGCAGTTCTTC.

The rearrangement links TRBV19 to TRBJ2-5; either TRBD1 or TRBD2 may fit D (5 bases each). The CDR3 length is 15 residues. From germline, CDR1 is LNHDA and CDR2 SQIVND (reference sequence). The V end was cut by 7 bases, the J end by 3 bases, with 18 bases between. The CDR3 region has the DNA TGTGCCAGTATCAGAGACCTGGGACCGAAAGAGACCCAGTACTTC. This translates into CASIRDLGPKETQYF.

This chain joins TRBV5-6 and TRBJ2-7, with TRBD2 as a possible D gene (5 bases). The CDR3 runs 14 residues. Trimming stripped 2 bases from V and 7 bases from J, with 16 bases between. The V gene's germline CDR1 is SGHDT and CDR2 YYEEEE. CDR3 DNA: TGTGCCAGCAGCTTCGGTCCTCTGCCGGGGGAGCAGTACTTC. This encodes CASSFGPLPGEQYF.

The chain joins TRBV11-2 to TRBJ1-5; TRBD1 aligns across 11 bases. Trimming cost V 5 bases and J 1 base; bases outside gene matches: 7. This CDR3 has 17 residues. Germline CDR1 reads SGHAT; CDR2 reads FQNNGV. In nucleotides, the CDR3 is TGTGCCAGCAGCCAGGACAGGGGGCATCTGAGCAATCAGCCCCAGCATTTT. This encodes CASSQDRGHLSNQPQHF. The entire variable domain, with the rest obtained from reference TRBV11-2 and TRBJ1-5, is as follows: EAGVAQSPRYKIIEKRQSVAFWCNPISGHATLYWYQQILGQGPKLLIQFQNNGVVDDSQLPKDRFSAERLKGVDSTLKIQPAKLEDSAVYLCASSQDRGHLSNQPQHFGDGTRLSIL.

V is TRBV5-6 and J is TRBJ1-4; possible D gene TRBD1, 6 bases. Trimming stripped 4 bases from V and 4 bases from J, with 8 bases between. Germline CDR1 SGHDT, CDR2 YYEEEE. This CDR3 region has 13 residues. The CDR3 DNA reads TGTGCCAGCAGCGGGACAAATAATGAAAAACTGTTTTTT. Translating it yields CASSGTNNEKLFF.

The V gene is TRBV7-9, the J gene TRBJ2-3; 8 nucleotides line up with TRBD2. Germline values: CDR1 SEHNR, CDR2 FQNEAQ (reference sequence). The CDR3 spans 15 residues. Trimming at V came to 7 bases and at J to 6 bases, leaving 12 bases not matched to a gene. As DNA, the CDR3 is TGTGCCAGCACCGATTTGGGACTAGGGGGGGATACGCAGTATTTT. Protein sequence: CASTDLGLGGDTQYF.

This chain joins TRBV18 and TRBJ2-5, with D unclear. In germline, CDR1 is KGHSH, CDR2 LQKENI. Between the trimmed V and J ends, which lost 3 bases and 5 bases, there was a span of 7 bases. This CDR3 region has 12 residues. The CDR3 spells CASSPVRETQYF. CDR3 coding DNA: TGTGCCAGCTCACCCGTTCGCGAGACCCAGTACTTC.

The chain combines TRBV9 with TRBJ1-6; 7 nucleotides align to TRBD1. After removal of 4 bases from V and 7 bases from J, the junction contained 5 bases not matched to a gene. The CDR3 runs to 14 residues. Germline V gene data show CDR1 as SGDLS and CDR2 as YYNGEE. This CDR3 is CASSLRDRNSPLHF. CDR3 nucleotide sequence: TGTGCCAGCAGCCTTCGGGACAGAAATTCACCCCTCCACTTT.

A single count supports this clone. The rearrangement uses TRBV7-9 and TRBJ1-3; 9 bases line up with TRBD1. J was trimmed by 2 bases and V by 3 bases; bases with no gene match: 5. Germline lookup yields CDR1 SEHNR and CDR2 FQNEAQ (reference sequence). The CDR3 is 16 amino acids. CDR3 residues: CASSFWRTGAGNTIYF. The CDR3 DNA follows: TGTGCCAGCAGCTTTTGGAGGACAGGGGCTGGAAACACCATATATTTT.

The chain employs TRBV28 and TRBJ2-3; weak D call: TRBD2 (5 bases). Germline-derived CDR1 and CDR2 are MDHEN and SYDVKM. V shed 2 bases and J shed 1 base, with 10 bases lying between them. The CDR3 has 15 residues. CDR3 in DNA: TGTGCCAGCAGTTTACCGGGAAAGGGCACAGATACGCAGTATTTT. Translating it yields CASSLPGKGTDTQYF.

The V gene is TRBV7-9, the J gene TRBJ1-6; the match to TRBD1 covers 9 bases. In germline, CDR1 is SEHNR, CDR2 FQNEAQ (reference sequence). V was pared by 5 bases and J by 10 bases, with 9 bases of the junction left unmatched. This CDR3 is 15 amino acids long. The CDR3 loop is CASSPRDRVGSPLHF. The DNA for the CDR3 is TGTGCCAGCAGCCCCCGGGACAGGGTCGGCTCACCCCTCCACTTT.

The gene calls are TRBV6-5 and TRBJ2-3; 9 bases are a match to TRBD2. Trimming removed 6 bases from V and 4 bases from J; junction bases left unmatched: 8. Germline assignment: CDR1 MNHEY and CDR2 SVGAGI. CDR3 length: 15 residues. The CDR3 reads CASRVIAGAADTQYF. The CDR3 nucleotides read TGTGCCAGCAGGGTCATAGCGGGAGCGGCAGATACGCAGTATTTT.

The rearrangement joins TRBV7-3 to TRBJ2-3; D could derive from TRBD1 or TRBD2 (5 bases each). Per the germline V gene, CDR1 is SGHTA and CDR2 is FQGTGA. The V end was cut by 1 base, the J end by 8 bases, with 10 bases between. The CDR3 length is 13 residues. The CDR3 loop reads CASSLSQRGTQYF. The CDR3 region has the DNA TGTGCCAGCAGCTTAAGCCAGAGGGGTACGCAGTATTTT.